This TCR beta chain came from a study of blood T cell repertoires in COVID-19. TCRdb's copy holds only in-frame clones and misses some; the assay was immunoSEQ multiplex PCR. The sample has fewer than 450,000 clones, less than 95% seen once. Deletions cut 7 bases from V and 0 bases from J, with 16 bases between. The CDR3 sequence is 15 residues long. Germline CDR1 and CDR2: GTSNPN and SVGIG (reference sequence). Sequenced material: PBMCs or T cells enriched from blood (not recorded which). The genes are TRBV30 and TRBJ1-3; possibly TRBD1 for D (6 bases). This receptor was identified in a man younger than 35 who had recovered from COVID-19. The CDR3 DNA sequence: TGTGCCTTCTCGCCGGGACACTTCTCTGGAAACACCATATATTTT. Its protein is CAFSPGHFSGNTIYF.